Below, one T cell receptor (beta chain) is given with its context. There is no known antigen for this receptor. No much larger clone is present one base from it, and per-base qualities are unavailable. Using the deep immunoSEQ assay, TCR CDR3 regions were amplified from genomic DNA by multiplex PCR. Genomic DNA extracted from each cell subset was distributed evenly over all wells of several immunoSEQ 96-well plates, and each plate served as one replicate. For sorted subsets, roughly 200 ng of genomic DNA, equivalent to around 29,000 T cell genomes, went into each replicate PCR. Purified libraries were quantified with a Qubit 3.0 fluorometer, sized on a Bioanalyzer 2100, and re-quantified with the KAPA Library Quantification kit. Every immunoSEQ 96-well plate was sequenced on a separate single-read 150-cycle Illumina NextSeq 550 flow cell. The source study handled its data this way. Because only junctional sequences without quality scores were contained in the immunoSEQ output, filtering matching that applied to full-length reads could not be performed. Sequences were annotated with PyIR, a Python wrapper for IgBLAST v1.9, and V/J genes and CDR3 were assigned using IMGT germline references. Reads were filtered out if the reads had weak V/J assignments (E-value above 1e-6), no CDR3, stop codons, out-of-frame junctions, or ambiguous translated residues. V3J clonotypes were defined by identical inferred V gene, J gene, and CDR3 amino acid sequence. Percentage overlap between repertoires was calculated by dividing the number of shared unique clonotypes by the size of the smaller repertoire. RTK rarefaction, the Chao1 estimator, and Recon v2.1 estimates of unobserved clonotypes were used to assess repertoire richness. For all TCRbeta clonotypes obtained by the gDNA method from a few donors, generation probabilities were computed with OLGA. TCRdb carries this immuneACCESS record with in-frame sequences only. Its versions omit some clonotypes, under half of them owing to an unresolved V gene in the studies checked, with the rest unexplained. The D gene and trimming were derived from the DNA, and the V and J assignments and clone size from that table. This sample is represented by about 2.3 million clones; 85% to 95% of them were singletons. Approximately 0.39% of the sample lies in the top ten.

The donors were healthy, HIV-negative adults with no recently reported acute infections or vaccinations. Only Caucasian adults living in Nashville, Tennessee, USA were represented among the donors. Magnetic negative selection was used to enrich CD4+ T cells, after which naive cells were positively selected on CD45RA and the negative fraction became the memory subset. After blood collection by leukapheresis, PBMCs were isolated using Ficoll-Histopaque density gradient centrifugation and then cryopreserved in the vapor phase of liquid nitrogen. Purity and quantity of every magnetically sorted T cell population were checked by analytical flow cytometry. From each sorted fraction, genomic DNA was isolated and quantified by UV absorbance on a Nanodrop 2000c. The sample originates from a study of shared clonotypes between healthy human individuals (dated by TCRdb to 2020 to 2022). At the level of the whole study: Three men and two women, aged 18 to 49 years, made up the cohort. For each donor, CD4 naive and CD4 memory were each run on three plates, CD8 naive on two plates, and CD8 memory on one plate. Per donor, leukapheresis produced somewhere between about 0.94 and 9 billion PBMCs. To estimate repertoire size and how much clonotypes are shared between individuals, the study performed deep sequencing of blood TCR repertoires from a few healthy adults. Different laboratories and diverse techniques were used to prepare libraries and sequence TCR repertoires, to increase sequencing depth and limit assay-specific biases. Study-level results and caveats: Sampling was restricted to blood, and TCR repertoires in tissue are likely to differ from TCR repertoires in blood. Even with the large sequencing depth, rarefaction of the sorted-subset datasets indicated that sequencing was incomplete. The genetic and exposure-history diversity represented was limited by the small number of donors. Larger estimated clonotype richness was generally found for naive subsets than for memory subsets. Pairwise subsampling led to the expectation that sequencing depth would affect the degree of clonotype sharing among donors. Compared with non-shared clonotypes, clonotypes shared by all four sorted-subset donors had higher generation probabilities. When several donors were compared, the shared fraction of clonotypes was about 5.4% for naive CD4, 3.5% to 4% for naive CD8, 2% to 2.5% for memory CD4, and less than 0.45% for memory CD8.

Sequences SEHNR (CDR1) and FQNEAQ (CDR2) are obtained from the germline V gene (reference sequence). Including the terminal cysteine and phenylalanine, the CDR3 comprises 16 residues. Solely the CDR3 DNA is kept, with 48 bases framed from the first base. Deletion took 5 bases off V and 4 bases off J, with a span of 17 bases between the germline ends. The chain is assembled from TRBV7-9 and TRBJ1-4, and perhaps TRBD1 as D gene, on 5 matching bases. This sequence was found in a man aged 18 to 29 in good health. Some clones in this sample may be carry-over from other donors' samples. Sequencing used naive CD4+ T cells from PBMCs. This sample's cell subset or site label indicates: CD45RA+ positively selected. The nucleotides are TGTGCCAGCAGCATATTTTCCGGGGCAAGTAATGAAAAACTGTTTTTT. This translates into CASSIFSGASNEKLFF.